What follows are 18 T cell receptor beta chains derived from one specimen sequenced in a study of T cells in Graves' hyperthyroidism and ophthalmopathy. Researchers took RNA transcripts and amplified the TCR beta CDR3 regions from them. First-round RT-PCR of the TCR CDR3 relied on the HTBI primer set. TCRdb re-derived calls from the multiplex PCR reads in MiXCR, one entry per CDR3 protein. The profile shows under 650,000 distinct CDR3 sequences, roughly 16% of them singletons. The source material was blood. Receptor source: a woman between 25 and 40 years old with Graves' hyperthyroidism.

This clonotype was observed a few times. V and J are TRBV24-1 and TRBJ2-2; weak D call: TRBD2 (6 bases). CDR1 KGHDR and CDR2 SFDVKD come from the germline V gene. V lost 10 bases and J 1 base, leaving 12 bases between the germline ends. The CDR3 is 14 residues long. The CDR3 DNA reads as TGTGCCACAGAATTGGGACTGAACACCGGGGAGCTGTTTTTT. Amino acids: CATELGLNTGELFF.

This clonotype was counted many times. The chain joins TRBV27 to TRBJ2-1, with a possible D match to TRBD2 (5 bases). Trimming cost V 2 bases and J 4 bases, with 27 bases left between them. This CDR3 contains 20 residues. CDR1 is MNHEY, CDR2 SMNVEV, per germline (reference sequence). This CDR3 is CASSLIRRRSGSGSYNEQFF. The CDR3 DNA is TGTGCCAGCAGTTTAATTCGGCGGAGAAGCGGCAGCGGATCTTACAATGAGCAGTTCTTC.

At least ten counts were recorded for this clonotype. The chain uses TRBV27 and TRBJ2-3, with 7 bases that match TRBD2. Germline CDR1 reads MNHEY; CDR2 reads SMNVEV (reference sequence). J gave up 1 base and V 7 bases, and 2 bases lay outside the gene matches. The CDR3 covers 13 residues. CDR3 loop: CASILAGTDTQYF. The DNA of the CDR3 is TGTGCCAGCATTCTAGCGGGCACAGATACGCAGTATTTT.

The chain links TRBV30 to TRBJ2-5; TRBD1 might be the D (6 bases). The length of the CDR3 is 12 residues. CDR1 and CDR2 from the germline V gene are GTSNPN and SVGIG (reference sequence). V lost 3 bases and J 12 bases, leaving 17 bases between the germline ends. CDR3 region: CAWSAQDSLEYF. The CDR3 bases are TGTGCCTGGAGCGCTCAGGACAGTCTGGAGTACTTC.

The chain is built from TRBV7-8 and TRBJ2-1; TRBD2 matches at 12 bases. The germline V gene has CDR1 SGHVS and CDR2 FQNEAQ. The V segment lost 5 bases and the J segment 7 bases; nucleotides outside the gene matches: 6. The CDR3 consists of 15 residues. The CDR3 spells CASSRRTSGNNEQFF. DNA of the CDR3: TGTGCCAGCAGCCGAAGGACTAGCGGGAATAATGAGCAGTTCTTC.

The chain carries TRBV20-1 and TRBJ1-4, with D maybe TRBD1 (6 bases). The CDR3 covers 12 residues. V lost 6 bases and J lost 10, with 15 bases in between. The V gene's germline CDR1 is DFQATT and CDR2 SNEGSKA (reference sequence). In DNA, the CDR3 is TGCAGTGCCCTCCCGCTACAGGGAAAACTGTTTTTT. It yields the protein CSALPLQGKLFF.

CDR3 region: CAISASLQDTQYF. As DNA, the CDR3 is TGTGCCATCAGTGCCAGCCTCCAGGATACGCAGTATTTT. The V gene is TRBV10-3, the J gene TRBJ2-3; D not resolved. The ends were cut back, 4 bases at V and 6 bases at J, with 11 bases in the middle. CDR1 is ENHRY, CDR2 SYGVKD, per germline. This CDR3 region has 13 residues.

Details on this clonotype: This may come from a read error, since a much larger clone is one base off. The CDR3 spells CANSQDLQGRAEQYF. CDR3 in DNA: TGTGCCAACAGCCAAGATTTACAGGGGAGGGCCGAGCAGTACTTC. The chain joins TRBV3-1 to TRBJ2-7; D may correspond to TRBD1 or TRBD2 (7 bases each). This CDR3 contains 15 residues. Germline CDR1 and CDR2: LGHDT and YNNKEL (reference sequence).

This clonotype was seen a few times. The chain employs TRBV2 and TRBJ2-7; 10 bases line up with TRBD1. V gave up 8 bases and J gave up 4 bases; unmatched junction bases: 5. CDR3 length equals 13 residues. The germline gives CDR1 SNHLY, CDR2 FYNNEI. The CDR3 bases are TGTGCCAGCGTTGGACAGGGGGGTTACGAGCAGTACTTC. This sequence encodes CASVGQGGYEQYF.

This clonotype was seen many times. This rearrangement joins TRBV12-3 or TRBV12-4 to TRBJ1-1; unclear D gene. The CDR3 totals 11 residues. V dropped 2 bases and J dropped 7 bases, with 5 bases sitting between them. The CDR3 is CASSLLREAFF. Here the CDR3 DNA reads TGTGCCAGCAGTTTACTACGTGAAGCTTTCTTT.

This rearrangement joins TRBV18 to TRBJ2-2, with no clear D. Germline V lookup: CDR1 KGHSH, CDR2 LQKENI. V lost 3 bases and J 6 bases, leaving 8 bases between the germline ends. The CDR3 consists of 13 residues. The CDR3: CASSPEQPGELFF. CDR3 bases: TGTGCCAGCTCACCGGAGCAACCCGGGGAGCTGTTTTTT.

This clonotype came up once. This chain joins TRBV24-1 and TRBJ2-1, with a tentative D call TRBD1 (5 bases). This CDR3 spans 11 amino acids. The germline V gene encodes CDR1 KGHDR and CDR2 SFDVKD. Trimming took off 11 bases at V and 10 bases at J, with 14 bases between the two ends. CDR3 sequence (DNA): TGTGCCAGATACCAGGGTATGGAGCAGTTCTTC. Its protein is CARYQGMEQFF.

J is TRBJ1-2 and V is TRBV7-9; D might be TRBD1 (6 bases). The CDR3 contains 13 residues. The V and J ends lost 6 bases and 4 bases respectively, with 12 bases between them. The V gene's germline CDR1 is SEHNR and CDR2 FQNEAQ (reference sequence). This CDR3 is CASRYRDGYGYTF. The CDR3 coding sequence is TGTGCCAGCAGGTACAGGGACGGCTATGGCTACACCTTC.

The sample holds many counts of this clonotype. The chain joins TRBV2 to TRBJ2-3; 7 bases align to TRBD2. Germline loops: CDR1 SNHLY, CDR2 FYNNEI. Trimming cost V 7 bases and J 4 bases; bases outside gene matches: 8. CDR3 size: 14 residues. The CDR3 sequence is CASTSGDSSDTQYF. The CDR3 DNA follows: TGTGCCAGCACTAGCGGCGATTCCTCAGATACGCAGTATTTT. Based on the CDR3 plus reference TRBV2 and TRBJ2-3, the full variable domain is EPEVTQTPSHQVTQMGQEVILRCVPISNHLYFYWYRQILGQKVEFLVSFYNNEISEKSEIFDDQFSVERPDGSNFTLKIRSTKLEDSAMYFCASTSGDSSDTQYFGPGTRLTVL.

This clonotype was detected many times. The rearrangement uses TRBV12-3 or TRBV12-4 and TRBJ2-7, with 12 bases fitting TRBD2. With 5 bases clipped from V and 3 bases from J, the junction kept 14 bases outside the gene matches. The CDR3 runs to 18 residues. CDR3 nucleotide sequence: TGTGCCAGCAGTCCCCATGGACTAGCGGGATTATCGCTCTACGAGCAGTACTTC. Translation gives CASSPHGLAGLSLYEQYF.

V usage is TRBV19 and J usage is TRBJ2-2; D might be TRBD2 (6 bases). CDR1 and CDR2 from the germline V gene are LNHDA and SQIVND (reference sequence). Trimming took 1 base from V and 6 from J, leaving 12 bases between them. The CDR3 runs to 15 residues. The CDR3 loop is CASSIGTIYSGELFF. As DNA, the CDR3 is TGTGCCAGTAGTATAGGGACTATCTACTCCGGGGAGCTGTTTTTT.

This clonotype was found many times. The chain uses TRBV6-1 and TRBJ2-1, with D unresolved. The CDR3 runs 16 residues. V lost 10 bases, J lost 0 bases, and 19 bases lay in between. Germline V gene data show CDR1 as MNHNS and CDR2 as SASEGT. CDR3 nucleotide sequence: TGTGCCACCCAAACGACACATTATGGCTCCTACAATGAGCAGTTCTTC. This gives the protein CATQTTHYGSYNEQFF.

The gene calls are TRBV7-2 and TRBJ2-2; D remains unclear. CDR3 size: 17 residues. Germline CDR1 reads SGHTA; CDR2 reads FQGNSA. Trimming took off 5 bases at V and 7 bases at J, with 23 bases between the two ends. The CDR3 here is CASSPLRLAVSVGELFF. CDR3 nucleotides: TGTGCCAGCAGCCCACTTAGATTGGCAGTTTCCGTCGGGGAGCTGTTTTTT.